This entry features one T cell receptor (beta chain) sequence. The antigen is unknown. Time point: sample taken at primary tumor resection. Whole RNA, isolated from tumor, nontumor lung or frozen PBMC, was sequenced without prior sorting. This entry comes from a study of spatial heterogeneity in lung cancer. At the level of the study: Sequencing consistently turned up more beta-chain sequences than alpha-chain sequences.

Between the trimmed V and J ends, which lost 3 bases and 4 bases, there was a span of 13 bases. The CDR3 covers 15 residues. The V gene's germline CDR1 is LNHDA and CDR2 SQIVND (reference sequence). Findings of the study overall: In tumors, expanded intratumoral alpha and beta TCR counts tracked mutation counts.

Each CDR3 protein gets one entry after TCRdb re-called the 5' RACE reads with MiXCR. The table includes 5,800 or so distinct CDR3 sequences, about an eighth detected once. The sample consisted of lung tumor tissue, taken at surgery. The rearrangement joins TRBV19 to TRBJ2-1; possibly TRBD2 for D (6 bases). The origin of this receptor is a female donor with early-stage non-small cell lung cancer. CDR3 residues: CASSIGSGAYNEQFF. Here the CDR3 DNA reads TGTGCCAGTAGTATCGGTAGCGGAGCATACAATGAGCAGTTCTTC.